The next 10 T cell receptor beta chains were all read from a single sample in a study of blood T cell repertoires in COVID-19. Sequencing used immunoSEQ multiplex PCR; TCRdb keeps in-frame clones, though not all of them. In the table there are about 670,000 clones, approximately 90% of which are singletons. The sample comprised peripheral blood. Receptors were obtained from a woman aged 18-30 years with acute or convalescent COVID-19.

The V gene is TRBV6-5, the J gene TRBJ1-1; D gene unclear. The V and J ends lost 5 bases and 7 bases respectively, with 14 bases between them. This CDR3 has 13 residues. In germline, CDR1 is MNHEY, CDR2 SVGAGI. The CDR3 protein is CASSPPGGSEAFF. The CDR3 DNA sequence: TGTGCCAGCAGTCCTCCGGGTGGCAGTGAAGCTTTCTTT.

The V and J genes are TRBV4-3 and TRBJ2-6; a weak D match, TRBD2 (6 bases). V gave up 0 bases and J gave up 1 base, with 10 bases separating them. The germline gives CDR1 LGHNA, CDR2 YSLEER. This CDR3 is 17 amino acids long. The CDR3 is CASSQDSGGSGANVLTF. In DNA, the CDR3 is TGCGCCAGCAGCCAAGATTCTGGGGGGTCTGGGGCCAACGTCCTGACTTTC.

The V and J genes are TRBV4-1 and TRBJ2-7, with 11 bases matching TRBD1. Trimming removed 4 bases from V and 3 bases from J; junction bases left unmatched: 5. Germline V gives CDR1 MGHRA, CDR2 YSYEKL. The CDR3 sequence is 15 residues long. CDR3 nucleotides: TGCGCCAGCAGCCTGGACAGGGGGCGATACTACGAGCAGTACTTC. This gives the protein CASSLDRGRYYEQYF.

The genes are TRBV30 and TRBJ1-5; D may be TRBD1 (6 bases). Between the trimmed V and J ends, which lost 2 bases and 7 bases, there was a span of 12 bases. The CDR3 has 13 amino acids. Germline CDR1 GTSNPN, CDR2 SVGIG (reference sequence). DNA of the CDR3: TGTGCCTGGAGTTACCTAGGACAGCAGCCCCAGCATTTT. Amino acids: CAWSYLGQQPQHF.

This chain links TRBV9 with TRBJ1-5, with D possibly TRBD1 on 5 matching bases. Germline V CDR1 and CDR2: SGDLS, YYNGEE. V shed 3 bases and J shed 7 bases, with 14 bases lying between them. CDR3 length: 14 amino acids. This chain's CDR3 is CASSARGGGQPQHF. The CDR3 coding sequence is TGTGCCAGCAGCGCCCGGGGGGGAGGACAGCCCCAGCATTTT. The full variable domain, with the rest looked up from reference TRBV9 and TRBJ1-5, is DSGVTQTPKHLITATGQRVTLRCSPRSGDLSVYWYQQSLDQGLQFLIQYYNGEERAKGNILERFSAQQFPDLHSELNLSSLELGDSALYFCASSARGGGQPQHFGDGTRLSIL.

V is TRBV6-2 or TRBV6-3 and J is TRBJ2-1; maybe TRBD1 (5 bases). The CDR3 covers 15 residues. Per the germline V gene, CDR1 is MNHEY and CDR2 is SVGEGT. Trimming shortened V by 1 base and J by 6 bases, and 13 bases separated the two germline ends. CDR3 region: CASSYWQGFFNEQFF. CDR3 coding DNA: TGTGCCAGCAGTTACTGGCAGGGTTTCTTCAATGAGCAGTTCTTC.

Turning to this clone: Other DNA sequences in the same sample also yield this CDR3. The chain has TRBV5-1 and TRBJ1-2; 9 bases are a match to TRBD1. CDR1 and CDR2 (germline): SGHRS, YFSETQ. V dropped 1 base and J dropped 2; count of bases not matched to a gene: 3. This CDR3 has 15 residues. As DNA, the CDR3 is TGCGCCAGCAGCTTGACTGGACAGGGGAACTATGGCTACACCTTC. Amino acid sequence: CASSLTGQGNYGYTF.

This chain connects TRBV7-6 to TRBJ2-3, with 10 positions matching TRBD2. V was clipped by 5 bases and J by 3 bases; unmatched bases: 5. Looked up from germline, CDR1 is SGHVS and CDR2 is FNYEAQ. This CDR3 contains 15 residues. In DNA form, the CDR3 reads TGTGCCAGCAGCCCAGCGGGGGGGCGGACAGATACGCAGTATTTT. This encodes CASSPAGGRTDTQYF.

The rearrangement uses TRBV6-5 and TRBJ1-5, with a possible D match to TRBD1 (6 bases). The length of the CDR3 is 14 residues. Germline V lookup: CDR1 MNHEY, CDR2 SVGAGI. Trimming pared 6 bases from V and 3 bases from J, leaving 12 bases between. The CDR3 region has the DNA TGTGCCAGCAGGGAGACAGGCACCAATCAGCCCCAGCATTTT. Protein: CASRETGTNQPQHF.

The gene calls are TRBV4-1 and TRBJ1-5; a weak D match, TRBD1 (6 bases). This CDR3 has 15 residues. The V end was cut by 4 bases, the J end by 0 bases, with 10 bases between. CDR1 is MGHRA, CDR2 YSYEKL, per germline. The CDR3 protein is CASSLGTYSNQPQHF. The CDR3 DNA reads TGCGCCAGCAGCCTGGGGACATATAGCAATCAGCCCCAGCATTTT.